This T cell receptor beta chain was found in a study of long-term antiretroviral therapy in people with HIV. Researchers ran immunoSEQ v3.0 at survey level. Assay used: immunoSEQ multiplex PCR; TCRdb lists only in-frame clones, some missing. The sample yields under 45,000 clones, approximately 95% seen once. No fewer than two post-ART and no fewer than one pre-ART PBMC samples existed for each donor. This CDR3 spans 13 amino acids. V lost 7 bases and J 4 bases, leaving 13 bases between the germline ends. Germline loops: CDR1 ENHRY, CDR2 SYGVKD. The source was unsorted PBMCs, collected more than 5 years after starting antiretroviral therapy. The V gene is TRBV10-3, the J gene TRBJ1-1; no firm D call. This TCR came from a woman aged 50 to 65 with HIV. The CDR3 reads CAITPYEGTEAFF. The CDR3 DNA sequence: TGTGCCATCACCCCCTATGAGGGCACTGAAGCTTTCTTT.